A selection of T cell receptor beta chains follows, all from one sample in a study of CXCR3-negative and CXCR3-positive naive CD8 T cells. For each CDR3 protein, TCRdb gives one entry from its re-call of the 5' RACE reads, without DNA. Recorded here are tens of thousands of distinct CDR3 sequences; the top ten clones represent roughly 20%. Sequencing used memory CD8+ T cells from blood. These receptor sequences come from a human donor in good health. Some clones in this sample may be carry-over from other donors' samples. CDR3s include the opening cysteine and the closing phenylalanine or tryptophan. Fields, in order: V gene, J gene, clone size, CDR3 protein. The size of a clone is reported for some rows only, either as once, few or many, or as a class for expanded clones.

TRBV6-4,TRBJ2-3,.,CASSRQGESTDTQYF
TRBV4-1,TRBJ2-5,.,CASSQAGHAETQYF
TRBV7-3,TRBJ2-7,.,CASSAGTGVTYEQYF
TRBV20-1,TRBJ2-1,.,CSASGGLYNEQFF
TRBV5-1,TRBJ2-1,.,CASSLHPEWPQGPNEQFF
TRBV9,TRBJ2-1,.,CASSVNGNEQFF
TRBV7-8,TRBJ1-6,.,CASSLTGQPNSPLHF
TRBV4-3,TRBJ2-3,.,CASSQVLAGGPTDTQYF
TRBV5-1,TRBJ2-7,.,CASSLAYEQYF
TRBV14,TRBJ2-7,.,CASSHFGGGGYEQYF
TRBV19,TRBJ2-2,.,CASSIVFGTAGELFF
TRBV21-1,TRBJ2-2,.,CASSSGGYHGELFF
TRBV29-1,TRBJ2-1,.,CSVGPRGESEQFF
TRBV2,TRBJ2-7,.,CASKGLDYEQYF
TRBV6-1,TRBJ2-2,.,CASSAAVTNTGELFF
TRBV18,TRBJ1-4,.,CASSPRRTSNEKLFF
TRBV20-1,TRBJ2-1,.,CSAMDRYNEQFF
TRBV15,TRBJ2-1,.,CATSRETGGRNEQFF
TRBV7-2,TRBJ2-5,.,CASSFGTSWETQYF
TRBV29-1,TRBJ2-1,.,CSAEEVYNEQFF
TRBV4-1,TRBJ2-1,.,CASSHRPPGLAVNEQFF
TRBV7-6,TRBJ2-5,.,CASSLLAAQETQYF
TRBV28,TRBJ2-7,.,CASSPRTAPYEQYF
TRBV4-1,TRBJ1-2,.,CASSQDQGQYGYTF
TRBV15,TRBJ1-5,.,CATRTRQSNQPQHF
TRBV5-6,TRBJ2-2,.,CASRGAETGELFF
TRBV6-6,TRBJ1-2,.,CASSYTQAGSAYGYTF
TRBV7-9,TRBJ1-1,.,CASSFSGNPMNTEAFF
TRBV5-1,TRBJ1-1,.,CASSLARGGANTEAFF
TRBV7-2,TRBJ2-5,.,CASSLIVQIPSQETQYF
TRBV12-3/TRBV12-4,TRBJ2-7,.,CASTLGGGEQYF
TRBV6-2/TRBV6-3,TRBJ2-1,.,CARSLGWFNEQFF
TRBV6-4,TRBJ2-3,.,CASSDEVAGGPDTQYF
TRBV20-1,TRBJ2-3,medium-sized,CSARDYRGQKQYF
TRBV28,TRBJ2-7,.,CASKILTDSYEQYF
TRBV7-9,TRBJ2-1,large,CASSPTGGIGNEQFF
TRBV7-9,TRBJ2-2,.,CASLDSIVVNTGELFF
TRBV4-2,TRBJ2-7,.,CASSQAGGNFEQYF
TRBV21-1,TRBJ2-4,.,CASSTGFLIAKNIQYF
TRBV10-3,TRBJ2-4,.,CAISDSGGIQYF
TRBV7-2,TRBJ1-1,.,CASSFYMNTEAFF
TRBV7-3,TRBJ2-1,.,CASSLVGGEQFF
TRBV5-6,TRBJ2-6,.,CASSFGTGPGANVLTF
TRBV29-1,TRBJ2-7,.,CSVVDQGAHEQYF
TRBV6-5,TRBJ1-5,.,CASSYLDPRPDQPQHF
TRBV6-5,TRBJ2-3,.,CASSLRPQGDTQYF
TRBV28,TRBJ2-6,.,CASSVGEISGANVLTF
TRBV7-9,TRBJ2-1,.,CASSLGLGASYNEQFF
TRBV7-2,TRBJ2-1,.,CASSLEPGLAGGLSSYEQFF
TRBV10-3,TRBJ2-7,.,CAISPSAGDSSYEQYF
TRBV20-1,TRBJ2-5,.,CSAGGQGETQYF
TRBV10-3,TRBJ2-2,.,CAARGGTGELFF
TRBV29-1,TRBJ2-1,.,CSVESETEDYEQFF
TRBV4-1,TRBJ2-2,.,CASSQGRDTGELFF